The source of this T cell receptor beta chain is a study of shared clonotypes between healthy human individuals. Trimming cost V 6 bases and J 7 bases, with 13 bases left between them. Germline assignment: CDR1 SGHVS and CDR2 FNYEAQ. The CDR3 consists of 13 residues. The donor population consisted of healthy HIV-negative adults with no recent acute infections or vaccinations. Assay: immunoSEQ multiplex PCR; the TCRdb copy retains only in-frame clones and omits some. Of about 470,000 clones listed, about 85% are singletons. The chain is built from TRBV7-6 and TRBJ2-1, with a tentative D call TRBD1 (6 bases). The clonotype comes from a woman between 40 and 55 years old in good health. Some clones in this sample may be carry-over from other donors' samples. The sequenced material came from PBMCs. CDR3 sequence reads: CASSPPTGNEQFF. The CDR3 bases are TGTGCCAGCAGTCCGCCAACAGGGAATGAGCAGTTCTTC.